A single sample gave rise to the 11 T cell receptor beta chains below, sequenced in a study of shared clonotypes between healthy human individuals. Measured with immunoSEQ multiplex PCR; TCRdb has only the in-frame clones, and not every one. The sample carries around 2.5 million clones, under 95% recorded once. Specimen: naive CD4+ T cells from PBMCs. Subset here: CD45RA+ positively selected. These receptors came from a man between 18 and 29 years old in good health. Some clones in this sample may be carry-over from other donors' samples.

This chain uses TRBV27 with TRBJ2-2; possible D gene TRBD1, 5 bases. The CDR3 is made up of 13 amino acids. CDR1 is MNHEY and CDR2 is SMNVEV in the germline V gene (reference sequence). V lost 8 bases and J 2 bases, leaving 9 bases between the germline ends. The DNA of the CDR3 is TGTGCCAGCCAGGGTCAAAACACCGGGGAGCTGTTTTTT. It translates to CASQGQNTGELFF.

This clone was recorded once. The V and J genes are TRBV28 and TRBJ1-1; a weak D match, TRBD1 (5 bases). This CDR3 region has 15 residues. V was shortened by 6 bases and J by 5 bases, with 19 bases between the two germline ends. The germline V gene has CDR1 MDHEN and CDR2 SYDVKM. The CDR3: CASSHAKDIWTEAFF. As DNA, the CDR3 is TGTGCCAGCAGCCACGCAAAGGACATATGGACTGAAGCTTTCTTT.

The chain uses TRBV7-2 and TRBJ2-1, with D perhaps given as TRBD1 or TRBD2 (7 bases each). Deletions cut 4 bases from V and 4 bases from J, with 17 bases between. The germline gives CDR1 SGHTA, CDR2 FQGNSA. The CDR3 loop spans 16 amino acids. The CDR3 DNA reads TGTGCCAGCAGCTCAGGGGGGGCTCAGGCGTACAATGAGCAGTTCTTC. It translates to CASSSGGAQAYNEQFF.

The chain has TRBV9 and TRBJ2-5; 7 positions agree with TRBD1. After removal of 5 bases from V and 1 base from J, the junction contained 5 bases not matched to a gene. This CDR3 region has 14 residues. The germline gives CDR1 SGDLS, CDR2 YYNGEE. The CDR3 here is CASSEGQLQETQYF. CDR3 coding DNA: TGTGCCAGCAGTGAGGGACAGCTCCAAGAGACCCAGTACTTC.

With regard to this clone: A junction end diverges from the germline sequence, so it may reflect a read error. The V and J genes are TRBV6-5 and TRBJ2-1; 8 bases agree with TRBD2. This CDR3 has 12 residues. Germline lookup yields CDR1 MNHEY and CDR2 SVGAGI. The CDR3 region is CASRPIAGPNLF. The CDR3 nucleotides read TGTGCCAGCAGACCCATAGCGGGGCCCAACCTCTTC.

The chain joins TRBV6-5 to TRBJ1-5; no reliable D call. The CDR3 contains 14 residues. V lost 6 bases to trimming and J lost 0 bases, with 9 bases between them. Germline lookup yields CDR1 MNHEY and CDR2 SVGAGI. As DNA, the CDR3 is TGTGCCAGCAGCGTTCGGAATAGCAATCAGCCCCAGCATTTT. It encodes CASSVRNSNQPQHF.

The chain is built from TRBV18 and TRBJ2-3; 7 bases match TRBD2. CDR3 length equals 14 residues. Trimming took 10 bases from V and 3 from J; bases not matched to a gene: 10. Germline V gives CDR1 KGHSH, CDR2 LQKENI. The CDR3 protein is CAKLAVTGTDTQYF. The CDR3 DNA sequence: TGTGCCAAGCTAGCGGTCACGGGAACAGATACGCAGTATTTT.

This clone showed up just once. The V gene is TRBV4-3, the J gene TRBJ1-1; D might be TRBD1 (5 bases). V was clipped by 0 bases and J by 7 bases, with 12 bases between them. Germline V gene lookup returns CDR1 LGHNA and CDR2 YSLEER. The CDR3 sequence is 14 residues long. The CDR3 is CASSQESGTLEAFF. The DNA for the CDR3 is TGCGCCAGCAGCCAAGAGAGCGGGACCCTTGAAGCTTTCTTT.

V usage is TRBV28 and J usage is TRBJ2-7; D not resolved. V was shortened by 7 bases and J by 3 bases, with 16 bases between the two germline ends. Germline loops: CDR1 MDHEN, CDR2 SYDVKM. This CDR3 is 14 amino acids long. The CDR3 bases are TGTGCCAGCATACAAGGCAGGCAAGGCTACGAGCAGTACTTC. It yields the protein CASIQGRQGYEQYF.

CDR3 in DNA: TGCAGCGTTTCACAGGGATCCGAGACCCAGTACTTC. It translates to CSVSQGSETQYF. This chain connects TRBV29-1 to TRBJ2-5; tentative D call: TRBD1 (6 bases). CDR3 length: 12 amino acids. Germline CDR1 SQVTM, CDR2 ANQGSEA. V lost 5 bases and J 5 bases, leaving 12 bases between the germline ends.

The CDR3 region is CASSLARGAASSYNEQFF. The CDR3 DNA follows: TGCGCCAGCAGCTTGGCGCGGGGGGCGGCTAGCTCCTACAATGAGCAGTTCTTC. The V and J genes are TRBV5-1 and TRBJ2-1; 8 nucleotides line up with TRBD2. The CDR3 contains 18 residues. The germline V gene has CDR1 SGHRS and CDR2 YFSETQ. With 0 bases clipped from V and 0 bases from J, the junction kept 8 bases outside the gene matches.